This TCR beta chain was identified during a study of T cell repertoires in cytomegalovirus infection. Background on the study: The public TCR beta signatures pointed to both CMV infection and matching HLA type.

CDR1 is GTSNPN, CDR2 SVGIG, per germline (reference sequence). J lost 6 bases, V lost 4 bases, and 8 bases had no gene match. The CDR3 is 15 residues long. General observations from the study: In two of eight donors, the top clonotype was HLA-C-restricted CMV-specific. Carriers of CMV plus the relevant HLA were identified by cumulative public TCR beta family frequency.

Notes on this clonotype: No antigen is known for it.

One entry per CDR3 protein results from TCRdb running MiXCR on the reads. The profile shows fewer than 550,000 distinct CDR3 sequences, 25% to 40% of them singletons. The rearrangement uses TRBV30 and TRBJ2-2; TRBD2 aligns across 10 bases. Sequenced material: PBMCs. The sequence was collected from a human donor in good health (CMV status not recorded). Some clones in this sample may be carry-over from other donors' samples. In nucleotides, the CDR3 is TGTGCCTGGATTCGGCCAGCGGGGGGGCCCGGGGAGCTGTTTTTT. Encoded protein: CAWIRPAGGPGELFF.